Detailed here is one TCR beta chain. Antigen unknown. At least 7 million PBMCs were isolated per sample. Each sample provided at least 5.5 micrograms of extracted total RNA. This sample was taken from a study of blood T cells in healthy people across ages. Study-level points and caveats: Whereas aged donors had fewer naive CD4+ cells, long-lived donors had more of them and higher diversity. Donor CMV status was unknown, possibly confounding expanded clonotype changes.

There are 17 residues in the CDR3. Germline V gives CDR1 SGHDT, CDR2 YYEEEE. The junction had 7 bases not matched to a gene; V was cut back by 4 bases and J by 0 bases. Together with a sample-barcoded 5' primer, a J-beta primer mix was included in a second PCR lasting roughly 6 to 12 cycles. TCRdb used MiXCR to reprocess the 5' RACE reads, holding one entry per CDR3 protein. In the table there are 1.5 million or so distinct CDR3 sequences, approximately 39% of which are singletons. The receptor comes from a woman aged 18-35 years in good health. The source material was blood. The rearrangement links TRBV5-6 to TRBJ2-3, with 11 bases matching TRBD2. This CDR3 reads CASSLFSGGASTDTQYF. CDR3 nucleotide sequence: TGTGCCAGCAGCCTCTTTAGCGGGGGGGCTAGCACAGATACGCAGTATTTT.